The clone carrying this T cell receptor (beta chain) has a single count. This sample is part of a study of spatial heterogeneity in lung cancer. TCRdb independently ran MiXCR on the 5' RACE reads; one entry per CDR3 protein. Here the sample spans 4,200 or so distinct CDR3 sequences, 8% to 10% being singletons. Stated time point: sample taken at primary tumor resection. Unsorted whole RNA samples from tumor, nontumor lung or frozen PBMC were sequenced. Sequenced material: PBMCs, taken at surgery. The receptor was isolated from a male donor with early-stage non-small cell lung cancer.

The CDR3 reads CSVEDQDGYGYTF. The CDR3 bases are TGCAGCGTTGAAGATCAGGACGGTTATGGCTACACCTTC. The J gene is TRBJ1-2, the V gene TRBV29-1, with no clear D. V lost 0 bases and J 5 bases, leaving 10 bases between the germline ends. This CDR3 contains 13 residues. Germline values: CDR1 SQVTM, CDR2 ANQGSEA. The full variable domain, in which reference TRBV29-1 and TRBJ1-2 provide the parts outside the CDR3, is SAVISQKPSRDICQRGTSLTIQCQVDSQVTMMFWYRQQPGQSLTLIATANQGSEATYESGFVIDKFPISRPNLTFSTLTVSNMSPEDSSIYLCSVEDQDGYGYTFGSGTRLTVV.